This T cell receptor beta chain was observed in a study of neurological immune-mediated disorders. As to time point: longitudinal time-point 3. From 2 million PBMCs stored at -80 C, the unsorted libraries were generated. TCRdb itself ran the 5' RACE reads through MiXCR, one entry per CDR3 protein. The profile shows tens of thousands of distinct CDR3 sequences, 4.3% of them singletons. This clonotype was counted many times. The sequence was collected from a woman aged 60-75 years with multiple sclerosis. The material sequenced was PBMCs.

In nucleotides, the CDR3 is TGTGCCAGCAGTTTGTCCTTGGTGGGGGAAAAACTGTTTTTT. Translated, it gives CASSLSLVGEKLFF. This rearrangement joins TRBV12-3 or TRBV12-4 to TRBJ1-4; D remains ambiguous. Trimming stripped 3 bases from V and 8 bases from J, with 13 bases between. The CDR3 length is 14 residues.